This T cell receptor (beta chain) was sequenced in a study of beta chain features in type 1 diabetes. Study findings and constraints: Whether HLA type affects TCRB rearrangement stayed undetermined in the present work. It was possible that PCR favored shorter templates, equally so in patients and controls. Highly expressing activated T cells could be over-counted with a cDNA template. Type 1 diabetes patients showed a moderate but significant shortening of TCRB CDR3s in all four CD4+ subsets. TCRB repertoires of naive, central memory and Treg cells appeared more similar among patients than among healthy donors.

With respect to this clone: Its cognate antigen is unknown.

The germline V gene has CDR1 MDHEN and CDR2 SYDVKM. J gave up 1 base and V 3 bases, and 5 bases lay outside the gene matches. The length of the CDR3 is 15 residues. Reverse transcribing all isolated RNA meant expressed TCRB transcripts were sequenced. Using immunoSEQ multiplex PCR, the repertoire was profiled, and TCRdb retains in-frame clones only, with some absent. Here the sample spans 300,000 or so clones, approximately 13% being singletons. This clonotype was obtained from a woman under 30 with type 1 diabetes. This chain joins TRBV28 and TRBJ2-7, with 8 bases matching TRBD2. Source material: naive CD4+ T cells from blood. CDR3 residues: CASSFGGRSSYEQYF. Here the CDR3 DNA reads TGTGCCAGCAGTTTTGGCGGGAGGAGTTCCTACGAGCAGTACTTC.